The clone carrying this T cell receptor (beta chain) was counted a few times. These data come from a study of identical twins. The CDR3 has 18 residues. Unmatched junction bases numbered 14, after V lost 5 bases and J lost 6 bases. TCRdb used MiXCR to reprocess the 5' RACE reads, holding one entry per CDR3 protein. The sample lists roughly 770,000 distinct CDR3 sequences, over 15% occurring once. These sequences were also reported in another study, on T cells expressing NK-cell markers. That study reports: According to the study, TCR beta repertoires originated from sorted CD3+CD56+NKG2C+, CD3+CD56+NKG2C- and CD3+CD56-NKG2C+ T cells.

Sample: PBMCs. The chain joins TRBV12-3 or TRBV12-4 to TRBJ2-1, with 12 nucleotides matching TRBD2. The receptor's source is a woman between 18 and 29 years old in good health. The CDR3 protein is CASSTGLAGFPVTNEQFF. The DNA of the CDR3 is TGTGCCAGCAGTACCGGACTAGCGGGATTCCCGGTTACCAATGAGCAGTTCTTC.